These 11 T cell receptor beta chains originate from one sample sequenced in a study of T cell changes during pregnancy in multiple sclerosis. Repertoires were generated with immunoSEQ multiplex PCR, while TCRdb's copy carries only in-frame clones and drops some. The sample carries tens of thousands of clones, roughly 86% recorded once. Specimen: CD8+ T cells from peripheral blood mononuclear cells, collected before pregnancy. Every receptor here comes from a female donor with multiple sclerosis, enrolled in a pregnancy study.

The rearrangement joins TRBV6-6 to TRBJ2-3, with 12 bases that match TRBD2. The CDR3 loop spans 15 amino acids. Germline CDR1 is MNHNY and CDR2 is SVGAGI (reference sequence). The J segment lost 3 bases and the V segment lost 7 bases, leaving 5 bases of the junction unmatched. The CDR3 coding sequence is TGTGCCAGCACAATGACTAGCGGGAGTACAGATACGCAGTATTTT. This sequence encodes CASTMTSGSTDTQYF.

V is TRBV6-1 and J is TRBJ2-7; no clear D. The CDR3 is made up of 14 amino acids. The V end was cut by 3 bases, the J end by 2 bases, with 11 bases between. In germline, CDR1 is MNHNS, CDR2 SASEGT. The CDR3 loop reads CASSDSYGAYEQYF. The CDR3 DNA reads TGTGCCAGCAGTGATTCTTACGGAGCCTACGAGCAGTACTTC.

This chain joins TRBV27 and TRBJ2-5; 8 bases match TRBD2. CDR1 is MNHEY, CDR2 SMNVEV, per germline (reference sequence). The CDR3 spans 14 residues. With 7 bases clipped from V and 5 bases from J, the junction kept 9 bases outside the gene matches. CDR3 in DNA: TGTGCCAGCAACCCGGCGGGAGGAACGGAGACCCAGTACTTC. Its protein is CASNPAGGTETQYF.

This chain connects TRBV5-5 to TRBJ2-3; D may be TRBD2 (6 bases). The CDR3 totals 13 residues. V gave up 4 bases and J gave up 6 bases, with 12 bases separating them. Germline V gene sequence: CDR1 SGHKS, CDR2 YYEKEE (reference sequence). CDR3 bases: TGTGCCAGCAGCATACGACTAGGCGATACGCAGTATTTT. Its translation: CASSIRLGDTQYF.

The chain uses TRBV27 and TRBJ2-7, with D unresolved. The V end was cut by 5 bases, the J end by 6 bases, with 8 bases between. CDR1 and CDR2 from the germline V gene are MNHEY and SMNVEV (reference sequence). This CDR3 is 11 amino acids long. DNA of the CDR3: TGTGCCAGCAGTCCCGGGTCCGAGCAGTACTTC. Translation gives CASSPGSEQYF.

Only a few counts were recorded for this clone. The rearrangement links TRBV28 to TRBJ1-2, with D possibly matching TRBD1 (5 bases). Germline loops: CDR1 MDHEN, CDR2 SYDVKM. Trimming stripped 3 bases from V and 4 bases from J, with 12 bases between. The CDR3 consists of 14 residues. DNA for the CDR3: TGTGCCAGCAGTTTGGGTGCGCAGGGCTATGGCTACACCTTC. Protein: CASSLGAQGYGYTF.

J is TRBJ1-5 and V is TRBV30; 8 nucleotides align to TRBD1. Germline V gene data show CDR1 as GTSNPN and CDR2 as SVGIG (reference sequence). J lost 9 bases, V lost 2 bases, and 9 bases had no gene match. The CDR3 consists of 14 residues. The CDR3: CAWSPGQGGAPQHF. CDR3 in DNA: TGTGCCTGGAGTCCTGGACAGGGAGGAGCGCCCCAGCATTTT.

The CDR3 loop is CASTGQGLHGYTF. CDR3 DNA sequence: TGTGCCAGCACCGGACAGGGGCTCCATGGCTACACCTTC. V and J are TRBV7-9 and TRBJ1-2; TRBD1 aligns across 9 bases. The germline gives CDR1 SEHNR, CDR2 FQNEAQ (reference sequence). This CDR3 contains 13 residues. The J segment lost 6 bases and the V segment lost 7 bases, leaving 6 bases of the junction unmatched.

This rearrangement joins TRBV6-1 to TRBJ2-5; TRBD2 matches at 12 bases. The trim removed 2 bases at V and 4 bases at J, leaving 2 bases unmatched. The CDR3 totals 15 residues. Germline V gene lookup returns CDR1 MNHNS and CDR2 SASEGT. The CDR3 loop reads CASSELAGGPETQYF. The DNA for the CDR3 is TGTGCCAGCAGTGAACTAGCGGGAGGGCCAGAGACCCAGTACTTC.

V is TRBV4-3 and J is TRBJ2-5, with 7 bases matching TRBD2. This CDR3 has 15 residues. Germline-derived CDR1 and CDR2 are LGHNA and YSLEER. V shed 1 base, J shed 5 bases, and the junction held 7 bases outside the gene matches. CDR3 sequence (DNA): TGCGCCAGCAGCCAAGTCTGGGACGGGAGGGAGACCCAGTACTTC. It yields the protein CASSQVWDGRETQYF.

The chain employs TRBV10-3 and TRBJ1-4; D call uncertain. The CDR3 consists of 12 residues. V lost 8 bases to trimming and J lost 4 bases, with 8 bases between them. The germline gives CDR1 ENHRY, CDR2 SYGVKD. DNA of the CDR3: TGTGCCATCTCGATCAGTAATGAAAAACTGTTTTTT. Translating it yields CAISISNEKLFF.